The entry below gives a single TCR beta chain sequence along with its context. This entry belongs to a study of blood T cell repertoires in COVID-19. Overall study context: Samples of COVID-19 (acute and convalescent) were obtained from the United States, Italy and Spain.

The participants were between about 18 and 90 years old and came from fewer than 25 US areas. Participants' own reports of clinical history determined their cohort assignment. Either two negative PCRs, clearance, or symptom resolution qualified Cohort 3 donors as recovered. Libraries were prepared by immunoSEQ multiplex PCR; TCRdb keeps only in-frame clonotypes and omits some of them. This sample has 200,000 or so clones, with approximately 88% found just once. Germline-derived CDR1 and CDR2 are SGHAT and FQDESV (reference sequence). Trimming took off 5 bases at V and 0 bases at J, with 14 bases between the two ends. The CDR3 is 16 residues long.

What was sequenced was PBMCs or T cells enriched from blood (not recorded which). The receptor was isolated from a woman younger than 35 who had recovered from COVID-19. The chain combines TRBV11-1 with TRBJ2-1; D may be TRBD1 (6 bases). The CDR3 nucleotides read TGTGCCAGCAGCCCAGGGGAGCGGAGCTCCTACAATGAGCAGTTCTTC. Protein: CASSPGERSSYNEQFF.